These 2 T cell receptor beta chains came from one sample sequenced in a study of patients and donors after allogeneic stem cell transplantation. Using its own MiXCR run on the RT-PCR reads, TCRdb lists one record per CDR3 protein. This repertoire shows some 960,000 distinct CDR3 sequences, roughly 18% found once; its top ten account for around 6%. The sequenced material came from blood, either unsorted or a sorted T cell fraction (not recorded which). These receptors were obtained from a human donor who was either an allogeneic HSCT recipient or a stem cell or donor lymphocyte infusion donor (not recorded which). It is not recorded whose cells these are; they may come from a transplant donor.

This clonotype was counted between two and nine times. This sequence joins TRBV20-1 and TRBJ2-1, with TRBD1 as a possible D gene (6 bases). Germline-derived CDR1 and CDR2 are DFQATT and SNEGSKA (reference sequence). This CDR3 has 11 amino acids. V was trimmed by 6 bases and J by 9 bases, leaving 12 bases between them. The CDR3 reads CSAEGTIEQFF. CDR3 bases: TGCAGTGCCGAGGGGACAATTGAGCAGTTCTTC.

This clonotype was seen ten or more times. This chain joins TRBV30 and TRBJ1-1; D gene uncertain. The CDR3 has 11 residues. Between the trimmed V and J ends, which lost 5 bases and 1 base, there was a span of 5 bases. CDR1 GTSNPN and CDR2 SVGIG come from the germline V gene (reference sequence). CDR3 nucleotide sequence: TGTGCCTGGCAAGGGAACACTGAAGCTTTCTTT. Translating gives CAWQGNTEAFF.